Sequencing of this TCR beta chain was carried out in a study of T-cell reconstitution after alpha-beta-depleted transplantation in children. The authors prepared the TCRbeta library with unique molecular identifiers. One entry per CDR3 protein results from TCRdb running MiXCR on the PCR reads. The profile covers about 420,000 distinct CDR3 sequences, with about 11% appearing a single time and approximately 5% taken by the ten largest. Trimming took off 5 bases at V and 5 bases at J, with 7 bases between the two ends. CDR1 and CDR2 (germline): SEHNR, FQNEAQ (reference sequence). This CDR3 region has 12 residues.

The chain combines TRBV7-9 with TRBJ1-5; possibly TRBD1 for D (5 bases). The receptor comes from a human donor who donated a stem cell graft to a child with acute myeloid leukemia. Sequencing used PBMCs from the stem cell graft donor, obtained from the stem cell graft. The CDR3 DNA sequence: TGTGCCAGCAGCGGGGGGGATCAGCCCCAGCATTTT. It is translated as CASSGGDQPQHF.